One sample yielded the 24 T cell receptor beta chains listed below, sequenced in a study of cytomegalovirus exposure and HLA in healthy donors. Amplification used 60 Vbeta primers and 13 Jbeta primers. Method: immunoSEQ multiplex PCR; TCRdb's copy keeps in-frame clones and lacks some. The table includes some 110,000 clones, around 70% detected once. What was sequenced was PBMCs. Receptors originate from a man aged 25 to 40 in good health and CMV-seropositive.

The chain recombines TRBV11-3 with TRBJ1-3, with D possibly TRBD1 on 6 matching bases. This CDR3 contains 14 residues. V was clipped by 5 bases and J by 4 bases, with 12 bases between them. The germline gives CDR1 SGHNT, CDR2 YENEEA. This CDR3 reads CASSTGTSGNTIYF. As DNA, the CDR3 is TGTGCCAGCAGCACCGGGACATCAGGAAACACCATATATTTT.

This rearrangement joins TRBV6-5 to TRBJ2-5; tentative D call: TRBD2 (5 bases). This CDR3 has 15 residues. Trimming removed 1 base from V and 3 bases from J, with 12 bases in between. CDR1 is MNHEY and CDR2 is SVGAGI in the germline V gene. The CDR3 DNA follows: TGTGCCAGCAGTTACTACGACGGGAACGAAGAGACCCAGTACTTC. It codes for CASSYYDGNEETQYF.

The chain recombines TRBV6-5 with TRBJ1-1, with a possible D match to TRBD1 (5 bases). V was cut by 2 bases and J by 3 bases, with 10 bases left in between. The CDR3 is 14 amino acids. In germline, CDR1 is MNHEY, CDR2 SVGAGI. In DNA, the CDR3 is TGTGCCAGCAGTTACGGCGGGGGGGACACTGAAGCTTTCTTT. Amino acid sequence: CASSYGGGDTEAFF.

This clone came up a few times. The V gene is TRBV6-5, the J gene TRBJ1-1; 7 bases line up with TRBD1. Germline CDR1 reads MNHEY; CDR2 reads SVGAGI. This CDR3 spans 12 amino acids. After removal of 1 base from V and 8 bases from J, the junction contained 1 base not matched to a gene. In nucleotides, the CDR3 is TGTGCCAGCAGTTACTACAGGGGAGAAGCTTTCTTT. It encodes CASSYYRGEAFF.

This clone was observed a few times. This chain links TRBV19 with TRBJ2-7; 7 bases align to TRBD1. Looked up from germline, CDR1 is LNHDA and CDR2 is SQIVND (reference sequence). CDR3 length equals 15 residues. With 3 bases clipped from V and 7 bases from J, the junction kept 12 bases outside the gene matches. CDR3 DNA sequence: TGTGCCAGTAGTATCTCACAGGGGCGCAAGAGGGAGCAGTACTTC. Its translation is CASSISQGRKREQYF.

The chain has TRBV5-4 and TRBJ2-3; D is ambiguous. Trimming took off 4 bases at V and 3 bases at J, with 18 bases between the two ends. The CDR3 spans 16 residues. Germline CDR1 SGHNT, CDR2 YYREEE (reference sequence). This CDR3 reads CASSPDFWARTDTQYF. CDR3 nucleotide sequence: TGTGCCAGCAGCCCGGATTTTTGGGCGAGAACAGATACGCAGTATTTT.

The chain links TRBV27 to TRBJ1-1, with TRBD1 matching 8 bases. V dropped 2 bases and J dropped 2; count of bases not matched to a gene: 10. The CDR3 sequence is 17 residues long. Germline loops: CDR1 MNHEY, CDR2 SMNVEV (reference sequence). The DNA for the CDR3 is TGTGCCAGCAGTTTACGACAGGGGTTTAAAAAAAACACTGAAGCTTTCTTT. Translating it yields CASSLRQGFKKNTEAFF.

The CDR3 bases are TGTGCCAGCAGCTTAGACAGGGGAGGTCTCTATGGCTACACCTTC. Its translation: CASSLDRGGLYGYTF. J is TRBJ1-2 and V is TRBV7-2, with 7 bases identical to TRBD1. Looked up from germline, CDR1 is SGHTA and CDR2 is FQGNSA. Trimming took 1 base from V and 4 from J; bases not matched to a gene: 6. This CDR3 region has 15 residues. The variable domain in full, with the rest retrieved from reference TRBV7-2 and TRBJ1-2, is GAGVSQSPSNKVTEKGKDVELRCDPISGHTALYWYRQSLGQGLEFLIYFQGNSAPDKSGLPSDRFSAERTGGSVSTLTIQRTQQEDSAVYLCASSLDRGGLYGYTFGSGTRLTVV.

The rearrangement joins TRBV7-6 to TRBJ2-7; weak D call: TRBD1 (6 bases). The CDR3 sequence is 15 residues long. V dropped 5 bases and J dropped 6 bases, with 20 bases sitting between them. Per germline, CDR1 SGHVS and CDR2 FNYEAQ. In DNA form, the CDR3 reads TGTGCCAGCAGCCTTACAACAGGGACCCCTAGCGAGCAGTACTTC. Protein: CASSLTTGTPSEQYF.

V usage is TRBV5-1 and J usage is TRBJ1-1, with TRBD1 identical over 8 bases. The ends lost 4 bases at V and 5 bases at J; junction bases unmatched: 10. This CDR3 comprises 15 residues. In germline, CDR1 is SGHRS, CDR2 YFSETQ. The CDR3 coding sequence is TGCGCCAGCAGCCTAACCGGACAGGGAGGAACTGAAGCTTTCTTT. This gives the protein CASSLTGQGGTEAFF.

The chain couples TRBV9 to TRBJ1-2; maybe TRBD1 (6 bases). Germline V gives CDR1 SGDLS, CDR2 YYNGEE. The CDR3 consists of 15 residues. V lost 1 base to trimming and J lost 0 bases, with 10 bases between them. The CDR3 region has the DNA TGTGCCAGCAGCGTAAGCAGGGGTTCTAACTATGGCTACACCTTC. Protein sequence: CASSVSRGSNYGYTF.

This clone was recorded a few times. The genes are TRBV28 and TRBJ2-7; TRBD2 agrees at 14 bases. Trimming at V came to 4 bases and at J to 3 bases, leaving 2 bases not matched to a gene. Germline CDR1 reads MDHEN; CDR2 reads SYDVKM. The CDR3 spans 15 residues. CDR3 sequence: CASSSTSGRGYEQYV. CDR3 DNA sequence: TGTGCCAGCAGTTCGACTAGCGGGAGGGGCTACGAGCAGTACGTC.

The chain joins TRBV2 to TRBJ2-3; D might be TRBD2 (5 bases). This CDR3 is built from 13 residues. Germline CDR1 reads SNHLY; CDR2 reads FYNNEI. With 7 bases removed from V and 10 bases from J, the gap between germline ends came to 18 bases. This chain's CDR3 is CASTWTAGNAQYF. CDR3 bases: TGTGCCAGCACCTGGACCGCCGGGAATGCGCAGTATTTT.

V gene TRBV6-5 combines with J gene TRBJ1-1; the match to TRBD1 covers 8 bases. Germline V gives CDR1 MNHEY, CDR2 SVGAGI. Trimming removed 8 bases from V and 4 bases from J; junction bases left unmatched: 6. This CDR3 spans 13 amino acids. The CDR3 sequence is CASGSGGFTEAFF. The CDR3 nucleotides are TGTGCCAGCGGATCAGGGGGCTTCACTGAAGCTTTCTTT.

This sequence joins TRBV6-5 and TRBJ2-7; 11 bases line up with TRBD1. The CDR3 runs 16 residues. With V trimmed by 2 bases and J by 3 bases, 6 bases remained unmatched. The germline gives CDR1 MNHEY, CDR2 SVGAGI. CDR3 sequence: CASSYVPGQGVYEQYF. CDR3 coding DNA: TGTGCCAGCAGTTACGTACCGGGACAGGGGGTCTACGAGCAGTACTTC.

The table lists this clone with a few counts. The CDR3 spells CAWSDGTGYETQYF. The CDR3 nucleotides read TGTGCCTGGAGTGATGGGACAGGGTATGAGACCCAGTACTTC. The rearrangement joins TRBV30 to TRBJ2-5; TRBD1 matches at 9 bases. The CDR3 covers 14 residues. Germline loops: CDR1 GTSNPN, CDR2 SVGIG (reference sequence). The V gene end was trimmed by 1 base and the J gene end by 5 bases; junction bases not matched to a gene: 5. The entire variable domain, with the rest obtained from reference TRBV30 and TRBJ2-5, is as follows: SQTIHQWPATLVQPVGSPLSLECTVEGTSNPNLYWYRQAAGRGLQLLFYSVGIGQISSEVPQNLSASRPQDRQFILSSKKLLLSDSGFYLCAWSDGTGYETQYFGPGTRLLVL.

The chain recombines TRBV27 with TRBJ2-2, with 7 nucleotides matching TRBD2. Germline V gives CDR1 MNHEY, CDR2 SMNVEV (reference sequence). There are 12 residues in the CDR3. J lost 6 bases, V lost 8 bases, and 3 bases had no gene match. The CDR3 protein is CASAGAAGELFF. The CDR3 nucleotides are TGTGCCAGCGCGGGAGCGGCCGGGGAGCTGTTTTTT.

The CDR3 coding sequence is TGTGCCAGCAGCCCGGGGACTTCGCCTTCCCACGAGCAGTACTTC. Its translation: CASSPGTSPSHEQYF. The chain combines TRBV7-6 with TRBJ2-7; weak D call: TRBD2 (6 bases). CDR1 SGHVS and CDR2 FNYEAQ come from the germline V gene. The CDR3 length is 15 residues. V lost 5 bases, J lost 5 bases, and 19 bases lay in between.

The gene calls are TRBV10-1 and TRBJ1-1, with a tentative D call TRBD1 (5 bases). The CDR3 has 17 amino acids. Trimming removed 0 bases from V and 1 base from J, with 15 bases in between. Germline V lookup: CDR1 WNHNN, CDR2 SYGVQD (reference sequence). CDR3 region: CASSESKGRVRNTEAFF. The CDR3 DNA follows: TGCGCCAGCAGTGAGTCGAAAGGCAGGGTACGGAACACTGAAGCTTTCTTT.

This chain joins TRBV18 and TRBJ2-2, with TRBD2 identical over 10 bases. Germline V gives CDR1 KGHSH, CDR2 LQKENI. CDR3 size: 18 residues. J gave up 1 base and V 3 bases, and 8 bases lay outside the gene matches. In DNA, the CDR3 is TGTGCCAGCTCACCGCCCCTAGCGGGGGCGATGAACACCGGGGAGCTGTTTTTT. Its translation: CASSPPLAGAMNTGELFF.

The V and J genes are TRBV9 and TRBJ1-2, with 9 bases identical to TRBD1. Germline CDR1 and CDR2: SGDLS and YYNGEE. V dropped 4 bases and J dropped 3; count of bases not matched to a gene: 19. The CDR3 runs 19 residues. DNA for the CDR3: TGTGCCAGCAGCTTTGACTCCGGGACAGGGCCTCGCGCTGACTATGGCTACACCTTC. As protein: CASSFDSGTGPRADYGYTF.

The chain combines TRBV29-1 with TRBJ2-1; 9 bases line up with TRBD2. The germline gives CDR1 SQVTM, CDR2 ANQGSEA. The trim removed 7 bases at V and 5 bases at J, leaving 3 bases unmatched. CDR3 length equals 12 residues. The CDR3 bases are TGCAGCGGGGGACTAGCCAACAATGAGCAGTTCTTC. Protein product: CSGGLANNEQFF.

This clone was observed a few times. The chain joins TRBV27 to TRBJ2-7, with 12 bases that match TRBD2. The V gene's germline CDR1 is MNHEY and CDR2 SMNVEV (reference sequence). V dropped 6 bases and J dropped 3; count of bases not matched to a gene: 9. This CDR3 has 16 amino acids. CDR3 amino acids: CASRLPATSGSYEQYV. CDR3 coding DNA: TGTGCCAGCAGGCTTCCCGCGACTAGCGGGAGCTACGAGCAGTACGTC.

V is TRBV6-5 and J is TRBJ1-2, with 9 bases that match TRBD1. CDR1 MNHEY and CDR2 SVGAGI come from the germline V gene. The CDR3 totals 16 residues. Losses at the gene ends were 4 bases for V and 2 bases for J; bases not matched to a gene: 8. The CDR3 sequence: CASSSSGTGRNYGYTF. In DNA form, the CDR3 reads TGTGCCAGCAGTTCCTCCGGGACAGGGAGAAACTATGGCTACACCTTC.